The T cell receptor beta chain described here comes from a study of cytomegalovirus exposure and HLA in healthy donors. Study results and limitations: Judged likely to be a sequencing artifact was a cluster of highly shared sequence variants. The authors later linked a missense DCLRE1C variant to TCR beta V- and J-gene trimming. The study had only CMV serostatus as immune exposure information. For most subjects, TCR beta sequences were reported to predict HLA-A and HLA-B alleles with accuracy.

The CDR3 spans 14 residues. It was with 60 Vbeta and 13 Jbeta primers that the PCR ran. The data were produced by immunoSEQ multiplex PCR, yet TCRdb's version contains in-frame clones alone and is incomplete. Its table records more than 95,000 clones. As concerns this clone: As yet, its antigen is unknown.

The sample consisted of PBMCs. This clonotype was obtained from a man aged 18 to 29 in good health and CMV-seronegative. The chain joins TRBV1 to TRBJ1-2; the D segment call TRBD1 is taken from the table without a DNA check. TRBV1 is shown as a pseudogene. This CDR3 reads CTSSHRTGGFGYTF. The CDR3 coding sequence is TGCACCAGCAGCCATAGGACAGGGGGTTTTGGCTACACCTTC.